This is a list of T cell receptor beta chains from one sample in a study of cytomegalovirus exposure and HLA in healthy donors. The repertoire was sequenced with immunoSEQ multiplex PCR; TCRdb's copy has only in-frame clones and lacks some. The data show around 79,000 clones, 73% seen once. Sequenced sample: PBMCs. The receptors shown here come from a woman aged 40-49 years in good health and CMV-seropositive. CDR3s include the opening cysteine and the closing phenylalanine or tryptophan. The D gene is left open where the match is weak. Size is stated for part of the rows, as once, few or many counts, or as a class when the clone is expanded.

V gene	D gene	J gene	CDR3 length	clone size	CDR3 protein	CDR3 DNA
TRBV7-2	NA	TRBJ1-2	16	NA	CASSFRRGTANYGYTF	TGTGCCAGCAGCTTCAGAAGGGGGACGGCTAACTATGGCTACACCTTC
TRBV5-1	TRBD1	TRBJ2-7	14	few	CASSLGQGSYEQYF	TGCGCCAGCAGCTTAGGACAGGGGTCCTACGAGCAGTACTTC
TRBV2	NA	TRBJ1-6	13	NA	CASRRDVYSPLHF	TGTGCCAGCCGCCGGGATGTCTATTCACCCCTCCACTTT
TRBV30	NA	TRBJ2-2	17	NA	CAWRPGWGDLNTGELFF	TGTGCCTGGAGGCCCGGATGGGGGGACTTGAACACCGGGGAGCTGTTTTTT
TRBV30	TRBD2	TRBJ2-3	15	NA	CAWSETSVSTDTQYF	TGTGCCTGGAGTGAAACTAGCGTCAGCACAGATACGCAGTATTTT
TRBV19	NA	TRBJ1-5	16	NA	CASSTPLRGGNQPQHF	TGTGCCAGTAGTACCCCCTTACGAGGTGGCAATCAGCCCCAGCATTTT
TRBV29-1	NA	TRBJ1-2	16	NA	CSVGLGQLIDGYGYTF	TGCAGCGTTGGCCTTGGACAGTTAATTGATGGCTATGGCTACACCTTC
TRBV15	NA	TRBJ2-5	14	NA	CATSRDSNQETQYF	TGTGCCACCAGCAGAGACAGTAACCAAGAGACCCAGTACTTC
TRBV30	NA	TRBJ2-3	13	NA	CAWRVQATDTQYF	TGTGCCTGGAGGGTTCAGGCCACAGATACGCAGTATTTT
TRBV28	NA	TRBJ1-5	13	NA	CASTKNSNQPQHF	TGTGCCAGCACAAAAAATAGCAATCAGCCCCAGCATTTT
TRBV4-3	TRBD1	TRBJ2-2	18	NA	CASSPGTGSNLYTGELFF	TGCGCCAGCAGCCCCGGGACAGGGTCGAACTTGTACACCGGGGAGCTGTTTTTT
TRBV5-1	NA	TRBJ2-2	12	NA	CASREMSGELFF	TGCGCCAGCAGGGAGATGTCCGGGGAGCTGTTTTTT
TRBV29-1	TRBD1	TRBJ1-4	14	NA	CSADRGSVGGKLFF	TGCAGCGCAGACAGGGGATCTGTAGGTGGAAAACTGTTTTTT
TRBV4-3	NA	TRBJ2-1	16	NA	CASSPTHDDFYNEQFF	TGCGCCAGCAGCCCTACGCACGATGACTTCTACAATGAGCAGTTCTTC
TRBV18	TRBD2	TRBJ2-1	17	NA	CASSRGGRRSSYNEQFF	TGTGCCAGCTCAAGGGGCGGGAGGAGAAGCTCCTACAATGAGCAGTTCTTC
TRBV11-2	NA	TRBJ2-1	12	NA	CASSFSNNEQFF	TGTGCCAGCAGCTTCAGTAACAATGAGCAGTTCTTC